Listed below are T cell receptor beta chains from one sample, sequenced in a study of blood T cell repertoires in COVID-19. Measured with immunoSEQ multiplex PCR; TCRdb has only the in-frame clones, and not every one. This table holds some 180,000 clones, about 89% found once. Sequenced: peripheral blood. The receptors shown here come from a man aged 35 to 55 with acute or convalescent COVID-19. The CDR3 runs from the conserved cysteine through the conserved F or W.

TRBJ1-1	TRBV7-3	CASSSQGNTEAFF
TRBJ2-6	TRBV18	CASSPEQGRVLTF
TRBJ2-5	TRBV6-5	CASSSHDRGQETQYF
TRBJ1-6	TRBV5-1	CASSPGQGGSYNSPLHF
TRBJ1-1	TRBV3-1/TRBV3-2	CASSRRTGGIAFF
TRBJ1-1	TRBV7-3	CASSSPGSGAFF
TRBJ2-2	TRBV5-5	CASSLAGAPNTGELFF
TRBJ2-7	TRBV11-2	CASSSRTGVYEQYF
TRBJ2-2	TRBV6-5	CASKGDLGTGELFF
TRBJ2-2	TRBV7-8	CASSLAQGPYTGELFF
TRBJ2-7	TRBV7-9	CASSSGGQGVIYEQYF
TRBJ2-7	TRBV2	CASRRESSYEQYF
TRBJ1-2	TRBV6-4	CASSRGQGLIDGYTF
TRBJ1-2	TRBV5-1	CASSSTPGQGGYGYTF
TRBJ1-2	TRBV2	CASLGQGNYGYTF
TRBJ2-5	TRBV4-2	CASSQEPGGRETQYF
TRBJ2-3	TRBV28	CASSKGLAGGISTDTQYF
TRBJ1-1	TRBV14	CASSQVGGRGFTEAFF
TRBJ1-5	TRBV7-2	CASSLGVVGNQPQHF
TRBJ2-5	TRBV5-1	CASSLEWDIQETQYF
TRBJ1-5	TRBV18	CASSPGTGEINQPQHF
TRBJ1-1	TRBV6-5	CASSYSGQGVEAFF
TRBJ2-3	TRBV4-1	CASSQDWAGTDTQYF
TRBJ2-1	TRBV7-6	CASSLGETLYNEQFF
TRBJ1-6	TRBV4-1	CASSQAGGSYNSPLHF
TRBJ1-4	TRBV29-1	CSARGAGVEKLFF
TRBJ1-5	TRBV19	CASSYRGRNQPQHF
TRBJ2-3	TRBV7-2	CASSNRLAGATDTQYF
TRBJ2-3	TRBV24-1	CATRWDSSTDTQYF
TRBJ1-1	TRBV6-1	CASSDRGQMNTEAFF
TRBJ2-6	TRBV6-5	CASINSGANVLTF
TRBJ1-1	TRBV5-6	CASSLRAGGGTEAFF
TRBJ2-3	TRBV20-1	CSASRMGASTDTQYF
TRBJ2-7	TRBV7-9	CASSLQIGRLSSSEQYF
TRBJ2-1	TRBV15	CATSRVGRGSYNEQFF
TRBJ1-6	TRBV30	CAWRVAGSNSPLHF
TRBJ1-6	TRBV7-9	CASTGRDVTGHSPLHF
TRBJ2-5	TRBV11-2	CASSLHRDFQETQYF
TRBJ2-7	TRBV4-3	CASSPALGQGYEQYF
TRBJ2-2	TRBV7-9	CASSLPPGGRYTGELFF